Below, one TCR beta chain is given with its context. Authors' data handling: Reference gene primer amplification yielded estimated nucleated cell counts. Profiled with immunoSEQ multiplex PCR; TCRdb holds only in-frame clones, not every one. Clone size and the V and J calls come from that table; the DNA yielded D and trimming. The sample holds 130,000 to 150,000 clones, around 80% seen once. These data belong to a study of blood T cell repertoires in COVID-19. For the study at large: Acute and convalescent COVID-19 samples came from the United States, Italy and Spain.

This CDR3 comprises 16 residues. The rearrangement uses TRBV21-1 and TRBJ1-5; the table's D call, TRBD1, has no DNA check behind it. TRBV21-1 is marked as a pseudogene. This TCR was sampled from a human donor in a cohort sampled during active COVID-19. Sequencing input: peripheral blood. Here the CDR3 reads CASRDRGAGGNQPQHF. In DNA form, the CDR3 reads TGTGCCAGCCGAGACAGGGGGGCCGGGGGCAATCAGCCCCAGCATTTT.